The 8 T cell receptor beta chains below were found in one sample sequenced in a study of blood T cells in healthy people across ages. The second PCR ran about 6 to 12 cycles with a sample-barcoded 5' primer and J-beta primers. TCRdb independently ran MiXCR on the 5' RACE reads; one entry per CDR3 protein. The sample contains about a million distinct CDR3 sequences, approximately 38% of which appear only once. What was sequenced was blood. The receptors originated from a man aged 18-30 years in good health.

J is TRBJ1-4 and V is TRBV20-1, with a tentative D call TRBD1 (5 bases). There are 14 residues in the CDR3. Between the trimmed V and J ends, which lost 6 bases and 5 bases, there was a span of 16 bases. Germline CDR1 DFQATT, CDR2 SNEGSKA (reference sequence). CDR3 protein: CSARTPPGNEKLFF. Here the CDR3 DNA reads TGCAGTGCAAGGACCCCTCCAGGGAATGAAAAACTGTTTTTT.

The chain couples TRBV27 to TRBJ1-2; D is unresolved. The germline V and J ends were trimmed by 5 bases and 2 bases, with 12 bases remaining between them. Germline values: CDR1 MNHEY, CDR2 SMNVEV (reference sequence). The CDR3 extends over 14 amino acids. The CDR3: CASSVQSSNYGYTF. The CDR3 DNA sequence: TGTGCCAGCAGTGTTCAGAGTAGCAACTATGGCTACACCTTC.

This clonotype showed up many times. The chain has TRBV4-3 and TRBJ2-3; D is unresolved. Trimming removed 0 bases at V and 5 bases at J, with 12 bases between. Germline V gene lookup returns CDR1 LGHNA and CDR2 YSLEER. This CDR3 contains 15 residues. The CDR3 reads CASSQDAMEQDTQYF. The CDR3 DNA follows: TGCGCCAGCAGCCAAGATGCGATGGAGCAAGATACGCAGTATTTT.

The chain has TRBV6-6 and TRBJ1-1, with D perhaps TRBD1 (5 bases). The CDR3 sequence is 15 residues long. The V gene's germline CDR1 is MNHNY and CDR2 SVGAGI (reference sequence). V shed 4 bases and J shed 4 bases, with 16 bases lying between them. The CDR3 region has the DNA TGTGCCAGCAGTTTCGGGGCCTGGATGAGCACTGAAGCTTTCTTT. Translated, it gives CASSFGAWMSTEAFF.

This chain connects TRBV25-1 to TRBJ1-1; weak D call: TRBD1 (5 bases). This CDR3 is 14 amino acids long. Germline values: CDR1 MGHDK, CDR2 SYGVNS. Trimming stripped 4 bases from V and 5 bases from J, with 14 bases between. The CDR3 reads CASSATGGGTEAFF. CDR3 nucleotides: TGTGCCAGCAGTGCTACAGGTGGAGGGACTGAAGCTTTCTTT. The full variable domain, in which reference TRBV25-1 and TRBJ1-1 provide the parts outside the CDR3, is EADIYQTPRYLVIGTGKKITLECSQTMGHDKMYWYQQDPGMELHLIHYSYGVNSTEKGDLSSESTVSRIRTEHFPLTLESARPSHTSQYLCASSATGGGTEAFFGQGTRLTVV.

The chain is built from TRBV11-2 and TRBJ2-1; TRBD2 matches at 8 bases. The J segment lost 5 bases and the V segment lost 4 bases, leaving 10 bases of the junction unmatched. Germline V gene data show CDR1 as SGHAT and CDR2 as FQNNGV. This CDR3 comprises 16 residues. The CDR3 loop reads CASSSSGGLGDNEQFF. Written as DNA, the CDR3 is TGTGCCAGCAGCTCAAGTGGGGGACTAGGAGACAATGAGCAGTTCTTC. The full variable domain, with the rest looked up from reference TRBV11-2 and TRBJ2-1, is EAGVAQSPRYKIIEKRQSVAFWCNPISGHATLYWYQQILGQGPKLLIQFQNNGVVDDSQLPKDRFSAERLKGVDSTLKIQPAKLEDSAVYLCASSSSGGLGDNEQFFGPGTRLTVL.

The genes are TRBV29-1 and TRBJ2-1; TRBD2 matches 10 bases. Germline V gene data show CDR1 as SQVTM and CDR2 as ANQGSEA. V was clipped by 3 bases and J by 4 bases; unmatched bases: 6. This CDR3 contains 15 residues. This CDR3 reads CSVDGLAGAYNEQFF. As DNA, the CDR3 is TGCAGCGTTGATGGTCTAGCGGGGGCGTACAATGAGCAGTTCTTC.

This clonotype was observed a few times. The CDR3 sequence: CASSHGTRVHEQFF. CDR3 DNA: TGTGCCAGCAGCCACGGGACTAGGGTCCATGAGCAGTTCTTC. The chain is built from TRBV9 and TRBJ2-1; TRBD2 matches 8 bases. CDR3 length: 14 amino acids. Germline V gene lookup returns CDR1 SGDLS and CDR2 YYNGEE. The trim removed 4 bases at V and 8 bases at J, leaving 8 bases unmatched.